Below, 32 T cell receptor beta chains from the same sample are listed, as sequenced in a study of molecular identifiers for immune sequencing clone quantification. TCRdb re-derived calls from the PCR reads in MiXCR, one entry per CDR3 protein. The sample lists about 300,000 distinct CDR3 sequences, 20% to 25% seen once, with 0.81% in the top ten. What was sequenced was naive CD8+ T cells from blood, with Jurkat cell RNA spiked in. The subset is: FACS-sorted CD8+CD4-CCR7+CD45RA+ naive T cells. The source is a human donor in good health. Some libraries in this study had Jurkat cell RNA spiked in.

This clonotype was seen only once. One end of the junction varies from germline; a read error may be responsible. The CDR3: CASSYSFLGRGHNERFF. The CDR3 DNA reads as TGTGCCAGCAGTTACTCGTTCCTAGGTCGGGGCCACAATGAGCGGTTCTTC. The chain has TRBV6-5 and TRBJ2-1; perhaps D is TRBD1 or TRBD2 (5 bases each). Per the germline V gene, CDR1 is MNHEY and CDR2 is SVGAGI. The CDR3 is 17 amino acids.

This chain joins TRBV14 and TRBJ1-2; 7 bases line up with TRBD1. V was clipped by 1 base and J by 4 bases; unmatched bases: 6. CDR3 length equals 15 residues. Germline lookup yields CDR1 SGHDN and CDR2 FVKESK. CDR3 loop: CASSQGAGGFYGYTF. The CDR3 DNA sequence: TGTGCCAGCAGCCAAGGGGCAGGGGGATTCTATGGCTACACCTTC.

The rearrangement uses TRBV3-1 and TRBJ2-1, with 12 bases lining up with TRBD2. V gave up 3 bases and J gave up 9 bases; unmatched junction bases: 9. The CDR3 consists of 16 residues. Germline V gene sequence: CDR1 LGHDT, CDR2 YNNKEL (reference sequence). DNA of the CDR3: TGTGCCAGCAGCCACCGCCTAGCGGGGGGGTGGTTTGAGCAGTTCTTC. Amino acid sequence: CASSHRLAGGWFEQFF.

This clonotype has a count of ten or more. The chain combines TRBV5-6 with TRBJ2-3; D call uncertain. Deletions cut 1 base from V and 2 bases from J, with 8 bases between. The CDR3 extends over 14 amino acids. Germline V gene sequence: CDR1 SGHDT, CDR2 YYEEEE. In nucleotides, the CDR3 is TGTGCCAGCAGCTTGAACGGCCTCACAGATACGCAGTATTTT. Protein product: CASSLNGLTDTQYF.

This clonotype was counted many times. The CDR3 region is CASSLGQGSGYGYTF. Here the CDR3 DNA reads TGTGCCAGCAGCTTAGGGCAGGGAAGCGGCTATGGCTACACCTTC. V and J are TRBV7-6 and TRBJ1-2; a possible D gene is TRBD1 (5 bases). V was trimmed by 1 base and J by 4 bases, leaving 13 bases between them. Germline V CDR1 and CDR2: SGHVS, FNYEAQ. This CDR3 has 15 residues.

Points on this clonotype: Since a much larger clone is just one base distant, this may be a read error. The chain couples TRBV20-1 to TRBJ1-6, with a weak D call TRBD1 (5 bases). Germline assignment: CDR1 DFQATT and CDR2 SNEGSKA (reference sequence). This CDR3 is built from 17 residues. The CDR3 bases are TGCAGTGCTAGAGATCTTGACAGCCACTCCTATAATTCACCCCTCCCCTTT. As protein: CSARDLDSHSYNSPLPF.

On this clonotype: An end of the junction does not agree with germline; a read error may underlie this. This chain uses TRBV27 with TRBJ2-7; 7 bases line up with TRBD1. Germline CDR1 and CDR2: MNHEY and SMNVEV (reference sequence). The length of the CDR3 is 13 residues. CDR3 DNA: TGTGCCGGCAGTTTAGGGACAGCCTACGAGCAGTACTTC. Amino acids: CAGSLGTAYEQYF.

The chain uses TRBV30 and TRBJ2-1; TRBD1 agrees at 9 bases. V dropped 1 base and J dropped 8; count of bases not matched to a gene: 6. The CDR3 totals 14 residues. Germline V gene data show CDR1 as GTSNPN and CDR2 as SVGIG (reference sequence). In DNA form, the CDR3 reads TGTGCCTGGAGTGGGGGGACAGGGCACTATGAGCAGTTCTTC. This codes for CAWSGGTGHYEQFF.

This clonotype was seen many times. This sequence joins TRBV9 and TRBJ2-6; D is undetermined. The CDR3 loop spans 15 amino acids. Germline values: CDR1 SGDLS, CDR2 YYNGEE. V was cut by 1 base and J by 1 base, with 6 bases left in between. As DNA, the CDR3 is TGTGCCAGCAGCGTAAAAGTTTCTGGGGCCAACGTCCTGACTTTC. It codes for CASSVKVSGANVLTF. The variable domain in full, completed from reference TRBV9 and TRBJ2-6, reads DSGVTQTPKHLITATGQRVTLRCSPRSGDLSVYWYQQSLDQGLQFLIQYYNGEERAKGNILERFSAQQFPDLHSELNLSSLELGDSALYFCASSVKVSGANVLTFGAGSRLTVL.

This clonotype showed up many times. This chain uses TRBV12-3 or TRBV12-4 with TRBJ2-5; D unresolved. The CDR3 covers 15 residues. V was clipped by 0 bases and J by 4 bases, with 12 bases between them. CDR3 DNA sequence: TGTGCCAGCAGTTTAGCTGTCAGTAGTCGAGAGACCCAGTACTTC. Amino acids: CASSLAVSSRETQYF.

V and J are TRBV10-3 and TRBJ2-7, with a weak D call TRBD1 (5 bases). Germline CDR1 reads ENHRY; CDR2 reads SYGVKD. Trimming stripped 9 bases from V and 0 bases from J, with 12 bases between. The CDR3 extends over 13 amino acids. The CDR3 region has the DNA TGTGCCATTCGGACACCGAGCTCCTACGAGCAGTACTTC. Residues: CAIRTPSSYEQYF.

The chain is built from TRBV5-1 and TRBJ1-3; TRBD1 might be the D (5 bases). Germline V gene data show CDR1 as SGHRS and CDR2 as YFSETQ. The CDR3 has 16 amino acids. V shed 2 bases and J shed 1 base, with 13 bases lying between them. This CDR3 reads CASSFSGTPSGNTIYF. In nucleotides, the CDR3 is TGCGCCAGCAGCTTCTCCGGGACGCCGTCTGGAAACACCATATATTTT.

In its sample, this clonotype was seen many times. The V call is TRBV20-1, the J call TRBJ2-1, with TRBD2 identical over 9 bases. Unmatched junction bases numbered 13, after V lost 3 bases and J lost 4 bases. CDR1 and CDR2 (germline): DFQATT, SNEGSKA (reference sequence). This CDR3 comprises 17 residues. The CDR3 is CSASIIRAGGPYNEQFF. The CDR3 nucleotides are TGCAGTGCTAGTATCATACGCGCGGGGGGGCCGTACAATGAGCAGTTCTTC.

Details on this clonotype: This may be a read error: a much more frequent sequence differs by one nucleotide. The CDR3 DNA is TGTGCCAGCAGCTTGGCTTCACGTGAAGCTTTCTTT. Amino acid sequence: CASSLASREAFF. V gene TRBV5-6 combines with J gene TRBJ1-1; D not certain. Looked up from germline, CDR1 is SGHDT and CDR2 is YYEEEE. The CDR3 has 12 residues. The V gene lost 0 bases and the J gene lost 7 bases, with 7 bases spanning the gap.

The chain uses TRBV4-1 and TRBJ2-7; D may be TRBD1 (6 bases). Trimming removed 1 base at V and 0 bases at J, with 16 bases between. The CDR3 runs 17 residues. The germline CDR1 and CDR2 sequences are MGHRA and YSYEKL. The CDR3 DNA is TGCGCCAGCAGCCAAGGAGGAGATACAGGGATCTCCTACGAGCAGTACTTC. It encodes CASSQGGDTGISYEQYF.

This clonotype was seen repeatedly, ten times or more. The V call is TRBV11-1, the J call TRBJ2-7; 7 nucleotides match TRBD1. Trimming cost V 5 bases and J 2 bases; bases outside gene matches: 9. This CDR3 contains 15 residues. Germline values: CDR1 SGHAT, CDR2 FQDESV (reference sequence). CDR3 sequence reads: CASSTSGTATYEQYF. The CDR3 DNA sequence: TGTGCCAGCAGCACATCCGGGACAGCGACCTACGAGCAGTACTTC.

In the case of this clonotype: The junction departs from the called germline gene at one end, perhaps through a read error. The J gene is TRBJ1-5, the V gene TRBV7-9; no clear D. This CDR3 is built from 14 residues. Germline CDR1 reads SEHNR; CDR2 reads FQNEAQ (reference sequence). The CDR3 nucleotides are TGTGCCAGCAGCCCCGATGGCAGCAATCGGCCCCAGCATTTT. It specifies CASSPDGSNRPQHF. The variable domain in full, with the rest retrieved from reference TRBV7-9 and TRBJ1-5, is DTGVSQNPRHKITKRGQNVTFRCDPISEHNRLYWYRQTLGQGPEFLTYFQNEAQLEKSRLLSDRFSAERPKGSFSTLEIQRTEQGDSAMYLCASSPDGSNRPQHFGDGTRLSIL.

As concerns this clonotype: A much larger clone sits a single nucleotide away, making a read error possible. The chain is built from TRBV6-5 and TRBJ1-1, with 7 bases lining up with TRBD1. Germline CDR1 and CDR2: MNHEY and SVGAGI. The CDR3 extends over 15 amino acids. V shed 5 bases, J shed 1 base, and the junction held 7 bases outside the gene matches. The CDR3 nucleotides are TGTGCCAGCAGTCAACCGAGACAGGGGAACACTGAAGCTTTCTTT. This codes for CASSQPRQGNTEAFF.

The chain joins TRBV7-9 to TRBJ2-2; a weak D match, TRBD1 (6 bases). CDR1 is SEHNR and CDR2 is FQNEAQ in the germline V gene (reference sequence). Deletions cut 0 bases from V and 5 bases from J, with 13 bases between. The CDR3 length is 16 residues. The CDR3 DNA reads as TGTGCCAGCAGCTTAGCACGCCAGGGGATGACCGGGGAGCTGTTTTTT. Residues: CASSLARQGMTGELFF.

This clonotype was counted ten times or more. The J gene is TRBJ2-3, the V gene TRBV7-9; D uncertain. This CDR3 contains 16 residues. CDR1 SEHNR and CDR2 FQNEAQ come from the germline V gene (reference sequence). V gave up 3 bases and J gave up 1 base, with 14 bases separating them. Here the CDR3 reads CASSFSPASGTDTQYF. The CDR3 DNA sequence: TGTGCCAGCAGCTTCTCGCCGGCATCGGGCACAGATACGCAGTATTTT.

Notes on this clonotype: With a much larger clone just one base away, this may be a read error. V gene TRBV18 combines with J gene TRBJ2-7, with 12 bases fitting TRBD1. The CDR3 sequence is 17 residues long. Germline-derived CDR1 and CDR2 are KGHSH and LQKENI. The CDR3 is CASSPPFVGTGGDEQCF. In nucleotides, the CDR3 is TGTGCCAGCTCACCACCCTTCGTCGGGACAGGGGGCGACGAGCAGTGCTTC.

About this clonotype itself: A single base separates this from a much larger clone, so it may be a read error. The CDR3 region is CASCLGFLSTEAFF. Written as DNA, the CDR3 is TGTGCCAGCTGCTTAGGATTTCTGAGCACTGAAGCTTTCTTT. V and J are TRBV7-8 and TRBJ1-1, with D uncertain. This CDR3 has 14 amino acids. Germline V gene lookup returns CDR1 SGHVS and CDR2 FQNEAQ.

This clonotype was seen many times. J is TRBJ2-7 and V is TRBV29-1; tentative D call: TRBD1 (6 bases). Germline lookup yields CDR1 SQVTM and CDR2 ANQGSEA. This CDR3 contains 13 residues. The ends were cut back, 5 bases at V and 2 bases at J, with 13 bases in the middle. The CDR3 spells CSVTPGQTYEQYF. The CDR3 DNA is TGCAGCGTTACGCCAGGACAGACCTACGAGCAGTACTTC.

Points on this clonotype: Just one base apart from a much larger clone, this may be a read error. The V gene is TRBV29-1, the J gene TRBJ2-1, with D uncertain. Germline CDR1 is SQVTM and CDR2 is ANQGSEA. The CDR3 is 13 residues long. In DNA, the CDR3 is TGCAGCGTTGACCCTTTAGATTACAGTGAGCAGTTCTTC. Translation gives CSVDPLDYSEQFF.

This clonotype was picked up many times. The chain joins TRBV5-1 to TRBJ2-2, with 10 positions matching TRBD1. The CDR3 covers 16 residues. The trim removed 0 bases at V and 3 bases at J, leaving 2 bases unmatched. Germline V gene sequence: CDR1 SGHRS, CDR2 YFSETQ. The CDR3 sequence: CASSLGQGAYTGELFF. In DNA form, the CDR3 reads TGCGCCAGCAGCTTGGGACAGGGGGCATACACCGGGGAGCTGTTTTTT.

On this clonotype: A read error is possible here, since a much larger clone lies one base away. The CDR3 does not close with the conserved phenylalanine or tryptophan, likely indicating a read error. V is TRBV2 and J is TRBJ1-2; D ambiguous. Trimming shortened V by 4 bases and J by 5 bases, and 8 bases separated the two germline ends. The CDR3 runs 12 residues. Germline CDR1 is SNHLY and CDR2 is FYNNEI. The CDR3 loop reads CASSVAEYGYTL. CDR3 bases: TGTGCCAGCAGTGTGGCCGAGTATGGCTACACCCTC.

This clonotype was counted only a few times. For the CDR3, the DNA is TGTGCCTGGGCACGGGGCAGAGGAGAATACGAGCAGTACTTC. Translated: CAWARGRGEYEQYF. The V gene is TRBV30, the J gene TRBJ2-7, with D perhaps given as TRBD1 or TRBD2 (5 bases each). Between the trimmed V and J ends, which lost 5 bases and 4 bases, there was a span of 18 bases. This CDR3 has 14 amino acids. From germline, CDR1 is GTSNPN and CDR2 SVGIG (reference sequence).

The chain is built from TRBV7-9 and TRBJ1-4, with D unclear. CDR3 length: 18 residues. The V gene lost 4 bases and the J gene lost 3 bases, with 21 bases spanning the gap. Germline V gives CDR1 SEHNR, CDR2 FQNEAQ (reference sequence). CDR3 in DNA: TGTGCCAGCAGCTCCGAAGATGGGTCGACTCGAGCTAATGAAAAACTGTTTTTT. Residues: CASSSEDGSTRANEKLFF.

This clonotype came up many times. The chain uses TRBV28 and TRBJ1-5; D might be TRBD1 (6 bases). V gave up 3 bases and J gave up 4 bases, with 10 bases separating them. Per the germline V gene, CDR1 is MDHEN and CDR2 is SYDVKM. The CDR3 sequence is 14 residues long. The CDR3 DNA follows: TGTGCCAGCAGTTTGCGGGGGCAGAATCAGCCCCAGCATTTT. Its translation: CASSLRGQNQPQHF.

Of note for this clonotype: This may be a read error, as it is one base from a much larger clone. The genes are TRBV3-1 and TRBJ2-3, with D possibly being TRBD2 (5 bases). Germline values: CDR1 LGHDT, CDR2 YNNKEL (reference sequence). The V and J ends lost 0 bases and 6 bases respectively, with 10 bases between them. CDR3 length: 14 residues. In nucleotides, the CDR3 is TGTGCCAGCAGCCAAGAGAGGGATTCGGATACGCAGTATTTT. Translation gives CASSQERDSDTQYF.

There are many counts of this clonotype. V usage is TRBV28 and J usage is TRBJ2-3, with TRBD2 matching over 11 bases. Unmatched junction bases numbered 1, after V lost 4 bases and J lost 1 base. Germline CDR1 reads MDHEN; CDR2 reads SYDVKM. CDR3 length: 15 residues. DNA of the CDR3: TGTGCCAGCAGTTCGGGACTAGCGGGCACAGATACGCAGTATTTT. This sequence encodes CASSSGLAGTDTQYF.

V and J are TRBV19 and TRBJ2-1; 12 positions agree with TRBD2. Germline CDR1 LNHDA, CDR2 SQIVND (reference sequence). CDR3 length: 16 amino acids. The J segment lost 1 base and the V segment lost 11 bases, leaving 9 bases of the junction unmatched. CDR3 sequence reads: CAGTKTSGGSYNEQFF. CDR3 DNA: TGTGCCGGTACCAAGACTAGCGGGGGTTCCTACAATGAGCAGTTCTTC.